One sample yielded the 9 T cell receptor beta chains listed below, sequenced in a study of T cell changes during pregnancy in multiple sclerosis (dated by TCRdb to about 2019). Libraries were prepared through the immunoSEQ multiplex PCR assay. Not all clones reach the TCRdb copy of this immuneACCESS table, which keeps in-frame sequences only. Checked studies attribute under half of the gap to unresolved V genes and leave the rest unexplained. This sample comprises nearly 110,000 clones, 91% of them detected only once. Clones ranked in the top ten supply 1.6% of the sample. The starting material was peripheral blood, obtained before pregnancy. These receptors were collected from a female donor with multiple sclerosis, enrolled in a pregnancy study.

The V call is TRBV19, the J call TRBJ1-2; possible D gene TRBD1, 6 bases. V shed 6 bases and J shed 3 bases, with 14 bases lying between them. This CDR3 comprises 14 residues. CDR1 is LNHDA, CDR2 SQIVND, per germline (reference sequence). This CDR3 is CASRNRESYYGYTF. As DNA, the CDR3 is TGTGCCAGTAGAAACAGGGAAAGCTACTATGGCTACACCTTC.

V and J are TRBV29-1 and TRBJ2-3, with a possible D match to TRBD2 (5 bases). The CDR3 contains 14 residues. V was cut by 4 bases and J by 2 bases, with 13 bases left in between. The V gene's germline CDR1 is SQVTM and CDR2 ANQGSEA. CDR3 region: CSVVGETFTDTQYF. The CDR3, as DNA: TGCAGCGTTGTCGGGGAAACCTTCACAGATACGCAGTATTTT.

The gene calls are TRBV11-2 and TRBJ2-5, with D possibly TRBD2 on 6 matching bases. There are 15 residues in the CDR3. The ends were cut back, 0 bases at V and 4 bases at J, with 12 bases in the middle. The V gene's germline CDR1 is SGHAT and CDR2 FQNNGV. The CDR3 DNA reads TGTGCCAGCAGCTTAGAGACTAGGGAGGTAGAGACCCAGTACTTC. This sequence encodes CASSLETREVETQYF.

CDR3 sequence reads: CASSQERGLGTEAFF. The CDR3 DNA is TGCGCCAGCAGCCAAGAAAGGGGTTTGGGCACTGAAGCTTTCTTT. V gene TRBV4-3 combines with J gene TRBJ1-1; possibly TRBD1 for D (5 bases). Germline CDR1 LGHNA, CDR2 YSLEER. The length of the CDR3 is 15 residues. Trimming cost V 0 bases and J 4 bases, with 12 bases left between them.

The chain joins TRBV25-1 to TRBJ1-2; 11 bases are a match to TRBD1. CDR3 length: 17 amino acids. With V trimmed by 4 bases and J by 4 bases, 11 bases remained unmatched. Germline V CDR1 and CDR2: MGHDK, SYGVNS. CDR3 region: CASSGGTGGTLGYGYTF. CDR3 coding DNA: TGTGCCAGCAGTGGAGGGACAGGGGGAACTTTAGGCTATGGCTACACCTTC.

The chain employs TRBV30 and TRBJ1-5; 8 bases line up with TRBD1. Germline V gives CDR1 GTSNPN, CDR2 SVGIG (reference sequence). The CDR3 covers 14 residues. Trimming took 2 bases from V and 5 from J; bases not matched to a gene: 5. CDR3 DNA: TGTGCCTGGAGTAAGGACAGGGTCTATCAGCCCCAGCATTTT. Amino acid sequence: CAWSKDRVYQPQHF.

A few counts support this clone. The J gene is TRBJ1-2, the V gene TRBV7-2; no firm D call. This CDR3 region has 12 residues. Trimming shortened V by 4 bases and J by 8 bases, and 11 bases separated the two germline ends. CDR1 and CDR2 from the germline V gene are SGHTA and FQGNSA. For the CDR3, the DNA is TGTGCCAGCAGCTCGCTCCCGGAGGGCTACACCTTC. This codes for CASSSLPEGYTF.

This clone has a single count. The J gene is TRBJ2-2, the V gene TRBV7-2, with a possible D match to TRBD1 (5 bases). Trimming removed 3 bases from V and 1 base from J, with 9 bases in between. Germline loops: CDR1 SGHTA, CDR2 FQGNSA. The CDR3 length is 15 residues. The CDR3 loop is CASSFDSLNTGELFF. CDR3 bases: TGTGCCAGCAGCTTTGACAGTTTGAACACCGGGGAGCTGTTTTTT. The variable domain in full, with the rest retrieved from reference TRBV7-2 and TRBJ2-2, is GAGVSQSPSNKVTEKGKDVELRCDPISGHTALYWYRQSLGQGLEFLIYFQGNSAPDKSGLPSDRFSAERTGGSVSTLTIQRTQQEDSAVYLCASSFDSLNTGELFFGEGSRLTVL.

The chain carries TRBV19 and TRBJ2-1, with D perhaps TRBD1 (5 bases). Germline V gene lookup returns CDR1 LNHDA and CDR2 SQIVND (reference sequence). V was trimmed by 2 bases and J by 7 bases, leaving 12 bases between them. The CDR3 extends over 14 amino acids. CDR3: CASSILKRGNEQFF. CDR3 bases: TGTGCCAGTAGTATATTAAAAAGGGGAAATGAGCAGTTCTTC.